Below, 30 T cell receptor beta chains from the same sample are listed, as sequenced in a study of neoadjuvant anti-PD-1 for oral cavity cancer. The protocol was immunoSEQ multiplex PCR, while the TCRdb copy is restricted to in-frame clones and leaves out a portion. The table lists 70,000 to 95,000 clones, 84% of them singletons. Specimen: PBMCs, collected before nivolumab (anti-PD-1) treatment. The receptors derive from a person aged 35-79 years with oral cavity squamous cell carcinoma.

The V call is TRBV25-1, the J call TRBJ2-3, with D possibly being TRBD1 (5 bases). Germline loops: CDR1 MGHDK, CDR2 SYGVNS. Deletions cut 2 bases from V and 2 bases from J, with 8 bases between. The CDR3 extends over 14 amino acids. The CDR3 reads CASSERQTTDTQYF. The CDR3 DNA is TGTGCCAGCAGTGAAAGACAGACCACAGATACGCAGTATTTT.

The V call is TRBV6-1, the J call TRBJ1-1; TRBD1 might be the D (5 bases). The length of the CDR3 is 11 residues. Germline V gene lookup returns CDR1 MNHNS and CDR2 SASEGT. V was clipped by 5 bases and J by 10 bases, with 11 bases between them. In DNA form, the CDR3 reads TGTGCCAGCAGTTACAAAGGGACAGCTTTCTTT. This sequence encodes CASSYKGTAFF.

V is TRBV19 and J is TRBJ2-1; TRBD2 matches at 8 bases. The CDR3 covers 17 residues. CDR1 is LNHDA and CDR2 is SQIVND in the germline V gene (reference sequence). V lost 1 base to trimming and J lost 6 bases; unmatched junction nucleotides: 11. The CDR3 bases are TGTGCCAGTAGTATAGGGCGGGGGGCGGACGCCGGCAATGAGCAGTTCTTC. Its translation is CASSIGRGADAGNEQFF.

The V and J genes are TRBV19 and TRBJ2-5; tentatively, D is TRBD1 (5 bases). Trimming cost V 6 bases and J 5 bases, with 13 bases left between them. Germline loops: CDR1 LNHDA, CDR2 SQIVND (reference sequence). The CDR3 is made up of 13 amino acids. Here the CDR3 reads CASSMAGMETQYF. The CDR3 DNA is TGTGCCAGTAGCATGGCAGGGATGGAGACCCAGTACTTC.

The CDR3 coding sequence is TGTGCCAGCACCGTCTCCTACGAGCAGTACTTC. This translates into CASTVSYEQYF. The chain couples TRBV6-5 to TRBJ2-7; D unresolved. This CDR3 comprises 11 residues. V dropped 7 bases and J dropped 0 bases, with 4 bases sitting between them. The V gene's germline CDR1 is MNHEY and CDR2 SVGAGI.

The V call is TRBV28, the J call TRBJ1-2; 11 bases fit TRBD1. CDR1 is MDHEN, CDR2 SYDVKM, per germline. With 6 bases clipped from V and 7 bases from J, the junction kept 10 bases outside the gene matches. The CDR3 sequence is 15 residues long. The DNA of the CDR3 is TGTGCCAGCAGCTCATCGGGACAGGGGGAGGGTGGCTACACCTTC. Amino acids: CASSSSGQGEGGYTF.

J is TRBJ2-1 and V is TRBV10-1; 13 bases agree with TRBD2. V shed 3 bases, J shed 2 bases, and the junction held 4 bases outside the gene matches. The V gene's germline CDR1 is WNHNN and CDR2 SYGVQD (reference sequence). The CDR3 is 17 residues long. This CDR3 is CASSDLGLAGAYNEQFF. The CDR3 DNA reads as TGCGCCAGCAGTGATCTTGGACTAGCGGGAGCCTACAATGAGCAGTTCTTC.

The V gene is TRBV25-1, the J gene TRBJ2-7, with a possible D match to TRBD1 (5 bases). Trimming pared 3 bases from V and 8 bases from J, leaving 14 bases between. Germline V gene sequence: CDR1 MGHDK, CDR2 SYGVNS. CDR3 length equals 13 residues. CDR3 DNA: TGTGCCAGCAGTGACGACAGCCGGTCGAAGCAGTACTTC. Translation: CASSDDSRSKQYF.

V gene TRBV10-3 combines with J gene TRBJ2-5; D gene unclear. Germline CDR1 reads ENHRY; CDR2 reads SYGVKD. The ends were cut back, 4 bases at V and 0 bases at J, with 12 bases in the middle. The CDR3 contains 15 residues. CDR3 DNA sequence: TGTGCCATCAGTGTTGGGCCCGGCGACCAAGAGACCCAGTACTTC. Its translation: CAISVGPGDQETQYF.

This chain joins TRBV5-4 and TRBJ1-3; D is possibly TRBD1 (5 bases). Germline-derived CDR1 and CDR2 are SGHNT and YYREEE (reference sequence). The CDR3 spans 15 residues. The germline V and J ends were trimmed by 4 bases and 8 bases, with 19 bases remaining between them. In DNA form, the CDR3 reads TGTGCCAGCAGCCATTGGGACGCCTCCGTCCACACCATATATTTT. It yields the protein CASSHWDASVHTIYF. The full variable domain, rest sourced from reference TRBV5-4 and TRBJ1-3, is ETGVTQSPTHLIKTRGQQVTLRCSSQSGHNTVSWYQQALGQGPQFIFQYYREEENGRGNFPPRFSGLQFPNYSSELNVNALELDDSALYLCASSHWDASVHTIYFGEGSWLTVV.

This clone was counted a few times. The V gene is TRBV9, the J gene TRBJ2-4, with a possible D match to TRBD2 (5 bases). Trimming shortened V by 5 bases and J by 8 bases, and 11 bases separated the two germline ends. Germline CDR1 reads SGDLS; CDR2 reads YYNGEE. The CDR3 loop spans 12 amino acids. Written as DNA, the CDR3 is TGTGCCAGCAGTGCCCTCGGGGACATTCAGTACTTC. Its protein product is CASSALGDIQYF.

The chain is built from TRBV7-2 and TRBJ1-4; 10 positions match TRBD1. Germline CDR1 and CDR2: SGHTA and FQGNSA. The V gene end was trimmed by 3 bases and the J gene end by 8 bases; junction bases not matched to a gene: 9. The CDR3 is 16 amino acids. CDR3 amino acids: CASSLGDRGYHEKLFF. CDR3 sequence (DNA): TGTGCCAGCAGCTTGGGGGACAGGGGCTATCACGAAAAACTGTTTTTT.

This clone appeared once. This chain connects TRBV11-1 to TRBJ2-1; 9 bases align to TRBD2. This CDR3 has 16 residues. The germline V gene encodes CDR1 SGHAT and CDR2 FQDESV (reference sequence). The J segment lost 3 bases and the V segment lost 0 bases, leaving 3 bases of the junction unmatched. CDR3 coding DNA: TGTGCCAGCAGCTTAGCTCCTAGCGGGGACTACAATGAGCAGTTCTTC. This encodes CASSLAPSGDYNEQFF.

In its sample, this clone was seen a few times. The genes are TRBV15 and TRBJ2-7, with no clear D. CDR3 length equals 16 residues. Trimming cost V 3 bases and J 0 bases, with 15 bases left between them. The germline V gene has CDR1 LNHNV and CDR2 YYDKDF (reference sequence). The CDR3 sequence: CATSSGRNLGSYEQYF. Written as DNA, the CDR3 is TGTGCCACCAGCAGCGGCAGGAATCTTGGCTCCTACGAGCAGTACTTC.

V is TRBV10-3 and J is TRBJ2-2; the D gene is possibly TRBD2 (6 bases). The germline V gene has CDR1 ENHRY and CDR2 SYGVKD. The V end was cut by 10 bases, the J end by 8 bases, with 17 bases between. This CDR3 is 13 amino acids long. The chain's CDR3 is CATGTVSRGELFF. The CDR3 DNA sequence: TGTGCCACAGGGACTGTCTCGAGAGGGGAGCTGTTTTTT.

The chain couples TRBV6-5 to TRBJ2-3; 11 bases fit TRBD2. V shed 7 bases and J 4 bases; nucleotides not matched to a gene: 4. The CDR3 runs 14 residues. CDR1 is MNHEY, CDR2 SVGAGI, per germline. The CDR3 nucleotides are TGTGCCAGCACCCCGGGACTAGCGGCAGATACGCAGTATTTT. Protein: CASTPGLAADTQYF.

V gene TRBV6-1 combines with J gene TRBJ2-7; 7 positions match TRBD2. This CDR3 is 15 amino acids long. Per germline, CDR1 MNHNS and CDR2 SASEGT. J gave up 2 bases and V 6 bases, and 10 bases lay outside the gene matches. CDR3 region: CASSTSGIGPYEQYF. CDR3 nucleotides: TGTGCCAGCAGCACCAGCGGGATCGGACCCTACGAGCAGTACTTC.

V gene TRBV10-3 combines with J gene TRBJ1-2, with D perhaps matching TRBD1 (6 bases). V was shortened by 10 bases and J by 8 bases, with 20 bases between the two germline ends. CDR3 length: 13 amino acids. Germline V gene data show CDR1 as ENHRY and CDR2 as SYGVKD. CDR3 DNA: TGTGCCACCGGACAGTTTAGGGGCTTGGGCTACACCTTC. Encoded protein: CATGQFRGLGYTF.

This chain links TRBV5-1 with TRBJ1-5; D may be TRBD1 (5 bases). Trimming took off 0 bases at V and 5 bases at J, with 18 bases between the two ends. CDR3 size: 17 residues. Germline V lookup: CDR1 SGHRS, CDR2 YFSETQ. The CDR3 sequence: CASSLGGGSGVDQPQHF. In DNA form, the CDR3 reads TGCGCCAGCAGCTTGGGTGGGGGGAGTGGTGTGGATCAGCCCCAGCATTTT.

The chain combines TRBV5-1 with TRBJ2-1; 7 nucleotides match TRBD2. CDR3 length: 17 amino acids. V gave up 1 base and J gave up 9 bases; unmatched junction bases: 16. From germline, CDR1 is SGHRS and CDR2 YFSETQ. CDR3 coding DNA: TGCGCCAGCAGCTTGATTTGGGCAGCGGGGCAGAAGGGTGAGCAGTTCTTC. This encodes CASSLIWAAGQKGEQFF.

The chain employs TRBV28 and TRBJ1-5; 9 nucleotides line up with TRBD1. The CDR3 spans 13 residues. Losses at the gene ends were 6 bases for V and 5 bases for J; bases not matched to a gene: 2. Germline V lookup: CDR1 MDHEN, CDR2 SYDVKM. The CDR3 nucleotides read TGTGCCAGCAGACAGGGGGCCTATCAGCCCCAGCATTTT. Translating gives CASRQGAYQPQHF.

As DNA, the CDR3 is TGTGCCAGTACCGTTAGTTACGAGCAGTACTTC. This translates into CASTVSYEQYF. J is TRBJ2-7 and V is TRBV2; D is unclear. The V end was cut by 9 bases, the J end by 4 bases, with 10 bases between. CDR1 and CDR2 (germline): SNHLY, FYNNEI. The CDR3 extends over 11 amino acids.

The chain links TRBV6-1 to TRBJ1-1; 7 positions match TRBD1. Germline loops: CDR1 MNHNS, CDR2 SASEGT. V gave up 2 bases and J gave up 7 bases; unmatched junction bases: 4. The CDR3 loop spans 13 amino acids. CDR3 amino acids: CASSERGTVEAFF. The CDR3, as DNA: TGTGCCAGCAGTGAACGAGGGACAGTTGAAGCTTTCTTT.

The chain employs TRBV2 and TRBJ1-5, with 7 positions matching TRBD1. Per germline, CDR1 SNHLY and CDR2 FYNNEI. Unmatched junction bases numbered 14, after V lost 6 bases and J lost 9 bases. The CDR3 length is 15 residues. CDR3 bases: TGTGCCAGCAGAGCGACAGGGATGGAATCAGGGCCCCAGCATTTT. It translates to CASRATGMESGPQHF. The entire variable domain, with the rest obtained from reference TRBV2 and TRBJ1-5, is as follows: EPEVTQTPSHQVTQMGQEVILRCVPISNHLYFYWYRQILGQKVEFLVSFYNNEISEKSEIFDDQFSVERPDGSNFTLKIRSTKLEDSAMYFCASRATGMESGPQHFGDGTRLSIL.

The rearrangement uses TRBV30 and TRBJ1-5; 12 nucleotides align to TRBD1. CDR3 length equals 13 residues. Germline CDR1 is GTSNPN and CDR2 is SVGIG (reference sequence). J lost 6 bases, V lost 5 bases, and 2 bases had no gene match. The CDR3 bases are TGTGCCTGGGGGACAGGGGGCTTTCAGCCCCAGCATTTT. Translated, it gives CAWGTGGFQPQHF.

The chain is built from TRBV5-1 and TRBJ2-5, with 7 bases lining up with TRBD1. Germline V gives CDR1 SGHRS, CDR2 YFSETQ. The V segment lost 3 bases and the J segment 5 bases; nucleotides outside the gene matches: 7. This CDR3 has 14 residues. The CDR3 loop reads CASSSDGRGETQYF. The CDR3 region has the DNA TGCGCCAGCAGCTCGGACGGCAGGGGGGAGACCCAGTACTTC.

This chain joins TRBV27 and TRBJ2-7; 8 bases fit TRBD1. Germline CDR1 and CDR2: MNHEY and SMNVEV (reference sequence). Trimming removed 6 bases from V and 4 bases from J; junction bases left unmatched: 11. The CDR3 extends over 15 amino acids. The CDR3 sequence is CASSPGWQGAYEQYF. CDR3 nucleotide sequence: TGTGCCAGCAGCCCTGGGTGGCAGGGGGCGTACGAGCAGTACTTC.

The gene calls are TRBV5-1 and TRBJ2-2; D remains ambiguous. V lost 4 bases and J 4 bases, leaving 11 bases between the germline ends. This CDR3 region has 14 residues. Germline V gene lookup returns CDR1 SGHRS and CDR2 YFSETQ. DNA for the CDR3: TGCGCCAGCAGCCCGGTCCAGTCCACCGGGGAGCTGTTTTTT. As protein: CASSPVQSTGELFF.

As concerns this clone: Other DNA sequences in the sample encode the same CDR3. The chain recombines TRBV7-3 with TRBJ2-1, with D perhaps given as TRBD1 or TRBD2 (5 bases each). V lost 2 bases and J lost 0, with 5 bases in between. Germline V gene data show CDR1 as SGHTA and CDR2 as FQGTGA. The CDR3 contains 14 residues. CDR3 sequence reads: CASSLGGSYNEQFF. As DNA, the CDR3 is TGTGCCAGCAGCTTAGGGGGCTCCTACAATGAGCAGTTCTTC.

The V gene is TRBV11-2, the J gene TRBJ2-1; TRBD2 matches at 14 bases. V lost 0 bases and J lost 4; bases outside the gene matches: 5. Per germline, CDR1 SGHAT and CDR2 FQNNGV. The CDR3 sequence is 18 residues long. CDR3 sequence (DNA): TGTGCCAGCAGCTTAGATCGGACTAGCGGGAGGCCATACAATGAGCAGTTCTTC. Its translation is CASSLDRTSGRPYNEQFF.